This T cell receptor (beta chain) was sequenced during a study of cytomegalovirus exposure and HLA in healthy donors. The germline CDR1 and CDR2 sequences are SGHTA and FQGNSA. The J segment lost 4 bases and the V segment lost 5 bases, leaving 7 bases of the junction unmatched. The CDR3 spans 15 residues. Both 60 Vbeta primers and 13 Jbeta primers went into the PCR. Libraries were prepared by immunoSEQ multiplex PCR; TCRdb keeps only in-frame clonotypes and omits some of them. Among fewer than 130,000 clones, 65% to 75% were seen once, and the ten largest hold about a tenth. This clone was recorded a few times.

Sequencing was performed on PBMCs. The chain links TRBV7-2 to TRBJ1-2, with 10 bases matching TRBD1. The TCR comes from a man aged 35 to 55 in good health and CMV-seropositive. CDR3 region: CASSRQGAQGYGYTF. CDR3 sequence (DNA): TGTGCCAGCAGCCGACAGGGGGCGCAGGGCTATGGCTACACCTTC.